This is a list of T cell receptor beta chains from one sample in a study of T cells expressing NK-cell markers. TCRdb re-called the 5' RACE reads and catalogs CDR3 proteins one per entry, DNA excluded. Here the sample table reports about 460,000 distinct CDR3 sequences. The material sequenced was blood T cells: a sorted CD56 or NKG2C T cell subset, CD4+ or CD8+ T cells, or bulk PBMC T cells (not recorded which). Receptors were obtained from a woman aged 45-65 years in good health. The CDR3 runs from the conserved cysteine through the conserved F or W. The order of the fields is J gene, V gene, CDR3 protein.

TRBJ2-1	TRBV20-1	CSAREKRNEQFF
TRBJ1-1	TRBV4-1	CASSQGTLRAFF
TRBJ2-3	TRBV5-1	CASSLGLAGSGADTQYF
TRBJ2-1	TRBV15	CATSRGTRDEQFF
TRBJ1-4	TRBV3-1	CASSQPTGGTTNEKLFF
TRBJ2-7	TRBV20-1	CSVWTGTSYEQYF
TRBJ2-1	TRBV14	CASSQDLPGVGNEQFF
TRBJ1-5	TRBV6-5	CASSWSSNQPQHF
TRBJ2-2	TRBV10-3	CAISVTRAGENTGELFF
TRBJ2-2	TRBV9	CASSGNVSGRRGTGELFF
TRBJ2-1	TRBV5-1	CASSLTGFSPNEQFF
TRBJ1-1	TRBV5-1	CASSLGDRIMNTEAFF
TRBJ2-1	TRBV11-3	CASSLGHTGNEQFF
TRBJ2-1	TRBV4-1	CASCPEGLAGAYNEQFF
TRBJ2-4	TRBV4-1	CASSQDSSPSGNIQYF
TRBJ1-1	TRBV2	CASSVKQGGEAFF
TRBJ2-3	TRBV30	CASKPGSGTDTQYF
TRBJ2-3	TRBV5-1	CASSSRASGEGWTDTQYF
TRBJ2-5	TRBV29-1	CSTGVGQETQYF
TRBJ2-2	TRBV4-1	CASSQAGGEAWELFF
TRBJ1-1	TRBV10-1	CASRRTGDTEVFF
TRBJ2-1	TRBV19	CASSIWGQGKHEQFF
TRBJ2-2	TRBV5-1	CASGLTATNTGELFF
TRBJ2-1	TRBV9	CASSPRTSGPNEQFF
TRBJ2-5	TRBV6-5	CASNGLGETQYF
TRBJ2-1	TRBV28	CASSLGTSNEQFF